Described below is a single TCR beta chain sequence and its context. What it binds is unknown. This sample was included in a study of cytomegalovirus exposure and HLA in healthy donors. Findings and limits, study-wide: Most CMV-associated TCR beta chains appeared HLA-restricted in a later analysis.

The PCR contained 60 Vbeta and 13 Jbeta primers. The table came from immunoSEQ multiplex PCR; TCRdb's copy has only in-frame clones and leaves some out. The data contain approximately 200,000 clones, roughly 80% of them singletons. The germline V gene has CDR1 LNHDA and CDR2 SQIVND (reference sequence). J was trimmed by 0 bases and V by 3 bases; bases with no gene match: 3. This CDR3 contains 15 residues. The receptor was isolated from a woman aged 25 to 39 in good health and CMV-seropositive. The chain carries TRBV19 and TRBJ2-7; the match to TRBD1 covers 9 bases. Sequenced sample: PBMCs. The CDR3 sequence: CASSIGTGFSYEQYF. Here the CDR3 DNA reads TGTGCCAGTAGTATTGGGACAGGGTTCTCCTACGAGCAGTACTTC.